The clone carrying this TCR beta chain was detected many times. What it binds is unknown. This sample was taken from a study of T-cell reconstitution after alpha-beta-depleted transplantation in children. Whole-study results and caveats: Diversity of TCRbeta at day 60 was high in some patients, arising from surviving recipient T cells and thymic progenitors. T cells produced anew were the main source of T-cell counts and diversity one year after transplant.

This sample's TCRbeta library carried unique molecular identifier barcodes. TCRdb analysed the PCR reads with MiXCR anew, one entry per CDR3 protein. Of about 190,000 distinct CDR3 sequences listed, around 10% were seen once; the top ten hold about 12%. The CDR3 length is 15 residues. V gave up 8 bases and J gave up 0 bases; unmatched junction bases: 8. Per germline, CDR1 MRHNA and CDR2 SNTAGT. The chain is built from TRBV6-4 and TRBJ2-3; 7 positions match TRBD2. The sample here was PBMCs, taken before TCRalphabeta/CD19-depleted stem cell transplant. The receptor was derived from a boy between 2 and 10 years old with acute myeloid leukemia, due to receive a stem cell transplant. CDR3 bases: TGTGCCAGCTCAGCGGGGAAAGCTAGCACAGATACGCAGTATTTT. Its protein is CASSAGKASTDTQYF.